This TCR beta chain was sequenced during a study of post-analysis software for immune sequencing data. Study findings and constraints: TRBV5-6, TRBV5-1 and TRBV20-1 belonged to a set of roughly 5 TRBV segments that were more frequent in patients than controls. Multiple sclerosis patients showed significantly lower normalized Chao1 diversity than controls did.

Unique molecular identifiers were carried by the TCR beta cDNA libraries. TCRdb analysed the PCR reads with MiXCR anew, one entry per CDR3 protein. The sample yields roughly 410,000 distinct CDR3 sequences, around 33% seen once. V gave up 5 bases and J gave up 7 bases, with 18 bases separating them. The length of the CDR3 is 14 residues. For this clonotype: The antigen remains unidentified.

The chain joins TRBV12-3 or TRBV12-4 to TRBJ2-7; D unresolved. This TCR came from a girl between 10 and 17 years old with multiple sclerosis. Material for sequencing was blood. In DNA, the CDR3 is TGTGCCAGCAGTCGAAAGGGTCCAGACGGGGAGCAGTACTTC. It specifies CASSRKGPDGEQYF.